Listed here are 19 T cell receptor beta chains from one sample, sequenced in a study of T cells in Graves' hyperthyroidism and ophthalmopathy. RNA transcripts provided the source from which TCR beta CDR3 regions were amplified. HTBI primers were used for first-round RT-PCR of the TCR CDR3. TCRdb ran MiXCR on the multiplex PCR reads and lists one entry per CDR3 protein. This table holds about 680,000 distinct CDR3 sequences, around 40% found once. The sample taken for sequencing was blood. These receptors originate from a middle-aged woman with Graves' hyperthyroidism.

Only a few counts were recorded for this clonotype. The chain links TRBV9 to TRBJ2-5; D call uncertain. Germline V gene data show CDR1 as SGDLS and CDR2 as YYNGEE. The CDR3 contains 14 residues. V shed 0 bases and J shed 5 bases, with 11 bases lying between them. Here the CDR3 reads CASSVGATRETQYF. CDR3 DNA sequence: TGTGCCAGCAGCGTAGGGGCTACCAGGGAGACCCAGTACTTC.

This clonotype was observed many times. The chain recombines TRBV25-1 with TRBJ1-3; D remains unclear. In germline, CDR1 is MGHDK, CDR2 SYGVNS. The CDR3 has 16 residues. Between the trimmed V and J ends, which lost 2 bases and 0 bases, there was a span of 11 bases. Here the CDR3 reads CASSEGGSSSGNTIYF. In DNA form, the CDR3 reads TGTGCCAGCAGTGAAGGCGGCAGTAGCTCTGGAAACACCATATATTTT.

The chain joins TRBV10-1 to TRBJ2-5, with TRBD2 identical over 13 bases. The CDR3 is 16 residues long. The germline V gene encodes CDR1 WNHNN and CDR2 SYGVQD (reference sequence). Losses at the gene ends were 6 bases for V and 5 bases for J; bases not matched to a gene: 9. CDR3 loop: CASSGLAGAKGETQYF. The CDR3 nucleotides read TGCGCCAGCAGCGGACTAGCGGGGGCGAAAGGGGAGACCCAGTACTTC.

The sample holds many counts of this clonotype. The chain has TRBV6-5 and TRBJ1-6, with D tentatively TRBD1 (5 bases). This CDR3 has 14 amino acids. CDR1 is MNHEY, CDR2 SVGAGI, per germline. The V and J ends lost 3 bases and 14 bases respectively, with 17 bases between them. The CDR3 spells CASSYSYRDLTLHF. Written as DNA, the CDR3 is TGTGCCAGCAGTTATTCCTATCGGGACCTAACCCTCCACTTT.

This clonotype has more than one count but fewer than ten. The chain combines TRBV5-8 with TRBJ1-2; perhaps TRBD1 as D (5 bases). The CDR3 has 15 amino acids. Germline lookup yields CDR1 SGHTS and CDR2 YDEGEE. The ends were cut back, 4 bases at V and 5 bases at J, with 18 bases in the middle. The DNA for the CDR3 is TGTGCCAGCAGCCTTTGGGACCGAAGAGGGTATGGCTACACCTTC. This sequence encodes CASSLWDRRGYGYTF. Based on the CDR3 plus reference TRBV5-8 and TRBJ1-2, the full variable domain is EAGVTQSPTHLIKTRGQQATLRCSPISGHTSVYWYQQALGLGLQFLLWYDEGEERNRGNFPPRFSGRQFPNYSSELNVNALELEDSALYLCASSLWDRRGYGYTFGSGTRLTVV.

At least ten counts were recorded for this clonotype. This chain uses TRBV14 with TRBJ1-2; D not certain. The CDR3 is 13 residues long. Germline V gene sequence: CDR1 SGHDN, CDR2 FVKESK. Trimming stripped 0 bases from V and 4 bases from J, with 6 bases between. The CDR3 DNA sequence: TGTGCCAGCAGCCAAGAATGGTCCTATGGCTACACCTTC. Translation gives CASSQEWSYGYTF.

The V and J genes are TRBV6-6 and TRBJ1-6; the D gene is possibly TRBD1 (6 bases). The length of the CDR3 is 14 residues. Trimming shortened V by 6 bases and J by 9 bases, and 15 bases separated the two germline ends. Germline CDR1 reads MNHNY; CDR2 reads SVGAGI (reference sequence). CDR3 in amino acids: CASSTSGGVSPLHF. In DNA form, the CDR3 reads TGTGCCAGCAGCACGTCGGGGGGCGTTTCACCCCTCCACTTT.

The rearrangement uses TRBV7-6 and TRBJ1-6; unclear D gene. CDR3 length: 13 amino acids. Germline CDR1 SGHVS, CDR2 FNYEAQ. V was trimmed by 5 bases and J by 9 bases, leaving 11 bases between them. This CDR3 is CASSSSFPSPLHF. The CDR3, as DNA: TGTGCCAGCAGCAGCAGTTTCCCTTCACCCCTCCACTTT.

The table lists this clonotype with many counts. The chain employs TRBV25-1 and TRBJ1-1; 7 nucleotides match TRBD1. This CDR3 has 13 amino acids. J lost 2 bases, V lost 6 bases, and 3 bases had no gene match. Looked up from germline, CDR1 is MGHDK and CDR2 is SYGVNS. CDR3 residues: CASSDRVNTEAFF. The CDR3 DNA sequence: TGTGCCAGCAGCGACAGGGTTAACACTGAAGCTTTCTTT.

This chain connects TRBV5-1 to TRBJ1-5; no definite D call. Germline V gene lookup returns CDR1 SGHRS and CDR2 YFSETQ. Trimming took off 4 bases at V and 3 bases at J, with 8 bases between the two ends. The CDR3 spans 13 residues. CDR3 sequence: CASSKQPNQPQHF. The CDR3 nucleotides read TGCGCCAGCAGCAAACAGCCCAATCAGCCCCAGCATTTT.

This clonotype was counted at least ten times. A read error may account for a junction end that differs from germline. The chain links TRBV5-1 to TRBJ2-7; D is perhaps TRBD1 or TRBD2 (5 bases each). Per the germline V gene, CDR1 is SGHRS and CDR2 is YFSETQ. The CDR3 spans 12 residues. CDR3 bases: TGTGCCAGCAGTTTCAGGGACGGGGAGCAGTACTTC. Encoded protein: CASSFRDGEQYF.

This clonotype came up a few times. The genes are TRBV10-3 and TRBJ1-2; D call uncertain. There are 14 residues in the CDR3. Germline loops: CDR1 ENHRY, CDR2 SYGVKD. V dropped 3 bases and J dropped 3 bases, with 11 bases sitting between them. The CDR3 here is CAISEQLTDYGYTF. Here the CDR3 DNA reads TGTGCCATCAGTGAACAGCTTACCGACTATGGCTACACCTTC.

This chain joins TRBV20-1 and TRBJ2-7, with 10 bases that match TRBD2. The J call is doubtful: the DNA matches TRBJ2-4 better. The CDR3 is 16 amino acids. In germline, CDR1 is DFQATT, CDR2 SNEGSKA (reference sequence). DNA of the CDR3: TGCAGTGCTTCCCCTCGTTCGACTAGCGGGCGGAACATTCAGTACTTC. Protein: CSASPRSTSGRNIQYF.

This clonotype was observed many times. The genes are TRBV7-8 and TRBJ1-1; unclear D gene. V was clipped by 1 base and J by 3 bases, with 6 bases between them. The CDR3 length is 13 residues. Per the germline V gene, CDR1 is SGHVS and CDR2 is FQNEAQ. Written as DNA, the CDR3 is TGTGCCAGCAGCTTAGTGGATGACACTGAAGCTTTCTTT. Translation: CASSLVDDTEAFF.

This clonotype was counted many times. The rearrangement joins TRBV7-2 to TRBJ1-3; D remains unclear. Trimming shortened V by 2 bases and J by 4 bases, and 6 bases separated the two germline ends. The length of the CDR3 is 13 residues. Germline V gene sequence: CDR1 SGHTA, CDR2 FQGNSA. For the CDR3, the DNA is TGTGCCAGCAGCTTATACATGGGAAACACCATATATTTT. This translates into CASSLYMGNTIYF. The full variable domain, in which reference TRBV7-2 and TRBJ1-3 provide the parts outside the CDR3, is GAGVSQSPSNKVTEKGKDVELRCDPISGHTALYWYRQSLGQGLEFLIYFQGNSAPDKSGLPSDRFSAERTGGSVSTLTIQRTQQEDSAVYLCASSLYMGNTIYFGEGSWLTVV.

Remarks on this clonotype: A much larger clonotype is one base distant, so this may be a read error. The rearrangement links TRBV20-1 to TRBJ2-7; TRBD1 is a possible D gene (6 bases). CDR3 length: 15 residues. Germline CDR1 DFQATT, CDR2 SNEGSKA (reference sequence). The CDR3, as DNA: TGCAGTGGCAAGAGGACAGCGGACGGGGTGTACGGGCAGTACTTC. This translates into CSGKRTADGVYGQYF.

The chain carries TRBV30 and TRBJ1-4; D not resolved. Trimming removed 7 bases from V and 9 bases from J, with 18 bases in between. This CDR3 is 13 amino acids long. Germline V gives CDR1 GTSNPN, CDR2 SVGIG (reference sequence). The CDR3 coding sequence is TGTGCCTCCTGGACCTCCGATTGGAAAAAACTGTTTTTT. Translation gives CASWTSDWKKLFF.

This clonotype has more than one count but fewer than ten. This chain joins TRBV7-6 and TRBJ2-2; D might be TRBD1 (6 bases). The CDR3 consists of 19 residues. V lost 5 bases to trimming and J lost 3 bases, with 25 bases between them. Germline V gives CDR1 SGHVS, CDR2 FNYEAQ. In DNA form, the CDR3 reads TGTGCCAGCAGCCTAAACGAAGACAGGCGCAAACTCGACACCGGGGAGCTGTTTTTT. This encodes CASSLNEDRRKLDTGELFF.

This CDR3 is CASRRYLGQGVTEAFF. CDR3 DNA: TGCGCCAGCAGGAGGTATTTAGGGCAGGGGGTAACTGAAGCTTTCTTT. This chain joins TRBV4-1 and TRBJ1-1; 7 nucleotides match TRBD1. This CDR3 contains 16 residues. Germline V gene lookup returns CDR1 MGHRA and CDR2 YSYEKL. The V gene end was trimmed by 6 bases and the J gene end by 5 bases; junction bases not matched to a gene: 15.